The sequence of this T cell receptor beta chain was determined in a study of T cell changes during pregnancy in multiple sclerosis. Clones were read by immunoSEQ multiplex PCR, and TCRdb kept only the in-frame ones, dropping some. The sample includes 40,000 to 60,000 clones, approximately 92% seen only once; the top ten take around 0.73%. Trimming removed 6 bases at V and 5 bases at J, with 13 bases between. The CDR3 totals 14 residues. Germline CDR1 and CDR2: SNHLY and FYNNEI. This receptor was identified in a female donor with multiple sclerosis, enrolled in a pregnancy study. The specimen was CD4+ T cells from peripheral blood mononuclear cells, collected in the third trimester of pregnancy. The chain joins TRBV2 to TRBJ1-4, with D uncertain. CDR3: CASRVSNPNEKLFF. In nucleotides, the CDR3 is TGTGCCAGCAGGGTCAGTAACCCGAATGAAAAACTGTTTTTT.